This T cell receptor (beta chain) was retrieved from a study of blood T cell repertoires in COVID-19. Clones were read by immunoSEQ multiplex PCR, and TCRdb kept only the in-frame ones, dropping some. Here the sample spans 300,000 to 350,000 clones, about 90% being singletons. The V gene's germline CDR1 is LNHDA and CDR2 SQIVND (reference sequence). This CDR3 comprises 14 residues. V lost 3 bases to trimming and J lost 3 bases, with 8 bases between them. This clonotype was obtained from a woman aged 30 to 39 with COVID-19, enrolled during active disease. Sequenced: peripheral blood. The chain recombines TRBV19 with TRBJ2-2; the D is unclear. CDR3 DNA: TGTGCCAGTAGTATTTCACAGTACACCGGGGAGCTGTTTTTT. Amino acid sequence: CASSISQYTGELFF. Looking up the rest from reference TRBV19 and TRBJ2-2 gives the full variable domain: DGGITQSPKYLFRKEGQNVTLSCEQNLNHDAMYWYRQDPGQGLRLIYYSQIVNDFQKGDIAEGYSVSREKKESFPLTVTSAQKNPTAFYLCASSISQYTGELFFGEGSRLTVL.